This TCR beta chain comes out of a study of graft-versus-host responses after intestinal transplantation. Whole-study context: The transplants performed in recipients were multivisceral, liver-intestinal, or isolated intestinal.

Researchers placed around 200,000 CFSE-labeled responder cells in culture with around 200,000 irradiated, violet-dye-labeled stimulator cells. The V end was cut by 1 base, the J end by 6 bases, with 13 bases between. Germline-derived CDR1 and CDR2 are SGHTA and FQGNSA. The CDR3 runs to 14 residues. Study observations and caveats: Early after transplant, HvG clones declined as circulating GvH clones peaked. Allografts of one patient group, those with graft-donor T cell macrochimerism, had high graft-versus-host to host-versus-graft clonal ratios.

In its sample, this clone was seen a few times. Method: immunoSEQ multiplex PCR; TCRdb's copy keeps in-frame clones and lacks some. The sample includes about 15,000 clones, approximately 33% seen only once; the top ten take over 3.5%. This clonotype originated in a human patient who received an intestinal transplant. The material sequenced was alloreactive CD4+ T cells from a mixed lymphocyte reaction culture, taken before intestinal transplant. Subset meaning: CFSE-low proliferating T cells sorted from roughly six-day pre-transplant mixed lymphocyte reaction (GvH or HvG direction). The chain combines TRBV7-2 with TRBJ2-7; the D gene is possibly TRBD2 (6 bases). CDR3 protein: CASSLVAGRGEQYF. The DNA of the CDR3 is TGTGCCAGCAGCTTAGTGGCGGGGAGAGGCGAGCAGTACTTC.